This is a list of T cell receptor beta chains from one sample in a study of Ad26.COV2.S vaccination and SARS-CoV-2 variants. Some clones are missing from TCRdb's copy, which holds only in-frame ones; the method was immunoSEQ multiplex PCR. The sample consists of roughly 400,000 clones, about 92% of them appearing once. The sample in question was peripheral blood, obtained in a trial of Ad26.COV2.S vaccine versus placebo. The origin of the receptors is a person between 18 and 59 years old who received the Ad26.COV2.S COVID-19 vaccine or a placebo. Both conserved end residues are part of each CDR3. The D gene is left open where the match is weak. Expanded clones are given a class, and other clones once, few, many or no size at all.

J gene: TRBJ1-2
D gene: -
clone size: -
V gene: TRBV6-2/TRBV6-3
CDR3 protein: CASSYTPEAGGNYGYTF
CDR3 DNA: TGTGCCAGCAGTTATACCCCGGAGGCCGGTGGGAACTATGGCTACACCTTC

J gene: TRBJ1-2
D gene: -
clone size: -
V gene: TRBV2
CDR3 protein: CANLQKNYGYTF
CDR3 DNA: TGTGCCAACCTACAGAAAAACTATGGCTACACCTTC

J gene: TRBJ1-1
D gene: -
clone size: -
V gene: TRBV5-4
CDR3 protein: CASSLEPSAITEAFF
CDR3 DNA: TGTGCCAGCAGCTTGGAACCCAGCGCGATCACTGAAGCTTTCTTT

J gene: TRBJ2-7
D gene: TRBD1
clone size: -
V gene: TRBV19
CDR3 protein: CASSATGSYEQYF
CDR3 DNA: TGTGCCAGTAGTGCGACAGGGTCCTACGAGCAGTACTTC

J gene: TRBJ2-1
D gene: TRBD2
clone size: -
V gene: TRBV7-2
CDR3 protein: CASRSGGASYNEQFF
CDR3 DNA: TGTGCCAGCAGAAGCGGGGGGGCCTCCTACAATGAGCAGTTCTTC

J gene: TRBJ1-4
D gene: -
clone size: few
V gene: TRBV7-2
CDR3 protein: CASSIQGGQRNEKLFF
CDR3 DNA: TGTGCCAGCAGCATACAGGGAGGACAGCGTAATGAAAAACTGTTTTTT

J gene: TRBJ1-4
D gene: TRBD1
clone size: once
V gene: TRBV5-6
CDR3 protein: CASSLVGGQGQFKLFF
CDR3 DNA: TGTGCCAGCAGCTTGGTCGGCGGACAGGGGCAGTTTAAACTGTTTTTT

J gene: TRBJ2-7
D gene: TRBD2
clone size: -
V gene: TRBV3-1/TRBV3-2
CDR3 protein: CASSQRGVYEQYF
CDR3 DNA: TGTGCCAGCAGCCAACGGGGGGTATACGAGCAGTACTTC

J gene: TRBJ2-5
D gene: -
clone size: -
V gene: TRBV4-1
CDR3 protein: CASSQGMASKQETQYF
CDR3 DNA: TGCGCCAGCAGCCAAGGTATGGCCTCTAAACAAGAGACCCAGTACTTC

J gene: TRBJ1-1
D gene: -
clone size: -
V gene: TRBV4-1
CDR3 protein: CASSPSGSSTEAFF
CDR3 DNA: TGCGCCAGCAGCCCGTCAGGGTCGAGCACTGAAGCTTTCTTT

J gene: TRBJ1-2
D gene: -
clone size: once
V gene: TRBV27
CDR3 protein: CASSLQGGFRGYTF
CDR3 DNA: TGTGCCAGCAGTTTACAGGGCGGGTTTCGTGGCTACACCTTC

J gene: TRBJ2-2
D gene: -
clone size: -
V gene: TRBV18
CDR3 protein: CASTPGTANTGELFF
CDR3 DNA: TGTGCCAGCACCCCCGGGACCGCGAACACCGGGGAGCTGTTTTTT

J gene: TRBJ2-4
D gene: -
clone size: -
V gene: TRBV18
CDR3 protein: CASSPPVPGSVNIQYF
CDR3 DNA: TGTGCCAGCTCACCACCTGTGCCGGGCTCGGTAAACATTCAGTACTTC

J gene: TRBJ2-5
D gene: -
clone size: -
V gene: TRBV5-6
CDR3 protein: CASSLRTGQETQYF
CDR3 DNA: TGTGCCAGCAGCTTGAGAACAGGGCAAGAGACCCAGTACTTC

J gene: TRBJ1-1
D gene: -
clone size: -
V gene: TRBV5-1
CDR3 protein: CASSLVVGNTEAFF
CDR3 DNA: TGCGCCAGCAGCTTAGTGGTTGGGAACACTGAAGCTTTCTTT

J gene: TRBJ2-1
D gene: -
clone size: -
V gene: TRBV5-5
CDR3 protein: CASSLGPSYNEQFF
CDR3 DNA: TGTGCCAGCAGCTTAGGACCGAGCTACAATGAGCAGTTCTTC

J gene: TRBJ1-2
D gene: -
clone size: -
V gene: TRBV11-2
CDR3 protein: CASSFPPDINYGYTF
CDR3 DNA: TGTGCCAGCAGCTTTCCCCCAGACATAAACTATGGCTACACCTTC

J gene: TRBJ2-2
D gene: TRBD2
clone size: few
V gene: TRBV6-2/TRBV6-3
CDR3 protein: CASSTSGRNTGELFF
CDR3 DNA: TGTGCCAGCAGCACAAGCGGGAGGAACACCGGGGAGCTGTTTTTT

J gene: TRBJ2-3
D gene: -
clone size: once
V gene: TRBV5-1
CDR3 protein: CASKPPGGTDTQYF
CDR3 DNA: TGCGCCAGTAAACCCCCAGGGGGCACAGATACGCAGTATTTT

J gene: TRBJ1-2
D gene: TRBD1
clone size: -
V gene: TRBV12-5
CDR3 protein: CASGISGGGGYTF
CDR3 DNA: TGTGCTAGTGGGATCTCTGGAGGGGGCGGCTACACCTTC

J gene: TRBJ2-2
D gene: TRBD1
clone size: -
V gene: TRBV5-4
CDR3 protein: CASSGRGRDTGELFF
CDR3 DNA: TGTGCCAGCAGCGGCAGGGGGCGCGACACCGGGGAGCTGTTTTTT

J gene: TRBJ1-4
D gene: -
clone size: -
V gene: TRBV5-6
CDR3 protein: CASSLRTDEKLFF
CDR3 DNA: TGTGCCAGCAGCTTGCGCACAGATGAAAAACTGTTTTTT

J gene: TRBJ2-5
D gene: TRBD1
clone size: -
V gene: TRBV28
CDR3 protein: CASSSGQGLGETQYF
CDR3 DNA: TGTGCCAGCAGTAGCGGACAGGGTTTGGGGGAGACCCAGTACTTC

J gene: TRBJ2-1
D gene: TRBD2
clone size: once
V gene: TRBV9
CDR3 protein: CASSVAIAGGLTMRSSYNEQFF
CDR3 DNA: TGTGCCAGCAGCGTAGCCATAGCGGGGGGCCTTACCATGCGGAGCTCCTACAATGAGCAGTTCTTC

J gene: TRBJ2-1
D gene: TRBD2
clone size: -
V gene: TRBV6-2/TRBV6-3
CDR3 protein: CASSRTRTSDEQFF
CDR3 DNA: TGTGCCAGCAGTCGGACCCGCACTAGCGATGAGCAGTTCTTC

J gene: TRBJ1-1
D gene: TRBD1
clone size: -
V gene: TRBV30
CDR3 protein: CAWAGGTNTEAFF
CDR3 DNA: TGTGCCTGGGCAGGGGGGACCAACACTGAAGCTTTCTTT

J gene: TRBJ2-1
D gene: -
clone size: once
V gene: TRBV6-2/TRBV6-3
CDR3 protein: CASSYSGGVTYNEQFF
CDR3 DNA: TGTGCCAGCAGTTACTCGGGCGGGGTTACCTACAATGAGCAGTTCTTC

J gene: TRBJ2-7
D gene: -
clone size: -
V gene: TRBV7-2
CDR3 protein: CASSLGIGGLWYEQYF
CDR3 DNA: TGTGCCAGCAGCTTAGGAATCGGGGGGCTCTGGTACGAGCAGTACTTC

J gene: TRBJ2-1
D gene: -
clone size: -
V gene: TRBV29-1
CDR3 protein: CSVGIIGNEQFF
CDR3 DNA: TGCAGCGTTGGGATTATTGGTAATGAGCAGTTCTTC

J gene: TRBJ2-7
D gene: TRBD1
clone size: -
V gene: TRBV29-1
CDR3 protein: CSVEVRGQYEQYF
CDR3 DNA: TGCAGCGTTGAAGTCAGGGGGCAATACGAGCAGTACTTC

J gene: TRBJ1-1
D gene: -
clone size: -
V gene: TRBV20-1
CDR3 protein: CSATEGDSAFF
CDR3 DNA: TGCAGTGCTACTGAAGGGGACTCAGCTTTCTTT

J gene: TRBJ2-4
D gene: -
clone size: -
V gene: TRBV24-1
CDR3 protein: CATSDIYSSNIQYF
CDR3 DNA: TGTGCCACCAGCGATATCTACAGTTCGAACATTCAGTACTTC